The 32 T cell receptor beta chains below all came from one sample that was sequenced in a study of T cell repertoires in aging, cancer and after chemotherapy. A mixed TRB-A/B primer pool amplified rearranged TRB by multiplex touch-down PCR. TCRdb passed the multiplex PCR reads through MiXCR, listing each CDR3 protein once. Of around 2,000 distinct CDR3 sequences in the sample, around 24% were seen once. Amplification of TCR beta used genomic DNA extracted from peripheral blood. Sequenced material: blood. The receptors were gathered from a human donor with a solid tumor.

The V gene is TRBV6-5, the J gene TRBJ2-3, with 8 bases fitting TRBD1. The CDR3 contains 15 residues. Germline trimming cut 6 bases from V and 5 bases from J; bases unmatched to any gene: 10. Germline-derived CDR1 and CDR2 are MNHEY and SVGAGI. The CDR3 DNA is TGTGCCAGCAGACATGGACAGGGAAATGGAGATACGCAGTATTTT. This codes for CASRHGQGNGDTQYF.

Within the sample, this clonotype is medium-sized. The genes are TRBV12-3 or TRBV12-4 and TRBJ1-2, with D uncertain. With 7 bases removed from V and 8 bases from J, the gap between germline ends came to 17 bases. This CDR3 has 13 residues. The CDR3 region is CASTLDRIHGYTF. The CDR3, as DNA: TGTGCCAGCACCCTAGACCGCATCCACGGCTACACCTTC.

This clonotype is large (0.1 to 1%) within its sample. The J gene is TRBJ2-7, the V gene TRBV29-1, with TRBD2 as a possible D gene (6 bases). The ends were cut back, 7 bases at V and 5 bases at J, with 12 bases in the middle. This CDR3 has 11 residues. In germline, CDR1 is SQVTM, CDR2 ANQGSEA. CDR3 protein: CSAGTLHEQYF. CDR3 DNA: TGCAGCGCCGGGACTCTCCACGAGCAGTACTTC.

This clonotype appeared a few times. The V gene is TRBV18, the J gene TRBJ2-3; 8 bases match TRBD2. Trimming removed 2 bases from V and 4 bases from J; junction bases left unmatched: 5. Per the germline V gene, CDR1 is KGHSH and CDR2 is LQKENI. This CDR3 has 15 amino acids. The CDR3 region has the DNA TGTGCCAGCTCACCAGGCGGGGGGTCCGCAGATACGCAGTATTTT. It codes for CASSPGGGSADTQYF. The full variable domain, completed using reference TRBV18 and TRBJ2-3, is NAGVMQNPRHLVRRRGQEARLRCSPMKGHSHVYWYRQLPEEGLKFMVYLQKENIIDESGMPKERFSAEFPKEGPSILRIQQVVRGDSAAYFCASSPGGGSADTQYFGPGTRLTVL.

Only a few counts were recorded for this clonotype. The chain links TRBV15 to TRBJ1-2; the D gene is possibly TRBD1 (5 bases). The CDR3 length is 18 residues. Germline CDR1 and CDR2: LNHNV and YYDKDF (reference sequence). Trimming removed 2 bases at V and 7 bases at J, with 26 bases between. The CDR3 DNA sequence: TGTGCCACCAGCAGACCCAGGGCAGGAATACGGTTTCTGGGTGGCTACACCTTC. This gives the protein CATSRPRAGIRFLGGYTF.

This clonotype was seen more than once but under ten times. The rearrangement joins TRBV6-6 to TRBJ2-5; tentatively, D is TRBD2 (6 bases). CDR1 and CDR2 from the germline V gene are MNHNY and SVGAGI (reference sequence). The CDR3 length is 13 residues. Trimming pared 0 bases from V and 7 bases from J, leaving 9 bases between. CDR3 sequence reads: CASSYSGGATQYF. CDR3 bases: TGTGCCAGCAGTTACTCGGGGGGAGCGACCCAGTACTTC.

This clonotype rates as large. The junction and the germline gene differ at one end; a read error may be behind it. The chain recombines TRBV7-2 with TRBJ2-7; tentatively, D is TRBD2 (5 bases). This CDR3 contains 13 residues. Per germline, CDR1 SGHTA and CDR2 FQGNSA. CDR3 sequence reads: CASSPDPLAPPDF. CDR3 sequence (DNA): TGTGCCAGCAGCCCAGACCCTCTAGCACCACCGGACTTC. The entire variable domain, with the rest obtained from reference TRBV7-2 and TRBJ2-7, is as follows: GAGVSQSPSNKVTEKGKDVELRCDPISGHTALYWYRQSLGQGLEFLIYFQGNSAPDKSGLPSDRFSAERTGGSVSTLTIQRTQQEDSAVYLCASSPDPLAPPDFGPGTRLTVT.

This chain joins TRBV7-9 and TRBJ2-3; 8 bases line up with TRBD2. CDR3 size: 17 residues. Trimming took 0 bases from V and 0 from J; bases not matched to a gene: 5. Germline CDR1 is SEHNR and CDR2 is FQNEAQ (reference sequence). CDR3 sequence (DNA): TGTGCCAGCAGCTTAGCGTCGGCGGGGGGCAGCACAGATACGCAGTATTTT. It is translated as CASSLASAGGSTDTQYF.

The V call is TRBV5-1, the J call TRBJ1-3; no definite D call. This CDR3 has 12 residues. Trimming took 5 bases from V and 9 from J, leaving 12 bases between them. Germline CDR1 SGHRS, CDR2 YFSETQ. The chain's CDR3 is CASSPSLGTIYF. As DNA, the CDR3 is TGCGCCAGCAGTCCGTCCCTGGGCACCATATATTTT.

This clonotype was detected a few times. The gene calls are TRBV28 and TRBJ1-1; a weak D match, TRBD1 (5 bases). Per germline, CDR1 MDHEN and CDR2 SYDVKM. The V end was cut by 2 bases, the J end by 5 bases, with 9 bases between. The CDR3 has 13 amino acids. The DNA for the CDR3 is TGTGCCAGCAGTTTAGGGGGGAGGACTGAAGCTTTCTTT. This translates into CASSLGGRTEAFF. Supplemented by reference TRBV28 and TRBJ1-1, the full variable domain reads DVKVTQSSRYLVKRTGEKVFLECVQDMDHENMFWYRQDPGLGLRLIYFSYDVKMKEKGDIPEGYSVSREKKERFSLILESASTNQTSMYLCASSLGGRTEAFFGQGTRLTVV.

The CDR3 here is CASSSHGNMNTEAFF. For the CDR3, the DNA is TGTGCCAGCAGCTCCCACGGGAATATGAACACTGAAGCTTTCTTT. The V gene is TRBV6-6, the J gene TRBJ1-1; D gene ambiguous. The CDR3 has 15 residues. V lost 6 bases and J 0 bases, leaving 14 bases between the germline ends. Germline V gene data show CDR1 as MNHNY and CDR2 as SVGAGI (reference sequence).

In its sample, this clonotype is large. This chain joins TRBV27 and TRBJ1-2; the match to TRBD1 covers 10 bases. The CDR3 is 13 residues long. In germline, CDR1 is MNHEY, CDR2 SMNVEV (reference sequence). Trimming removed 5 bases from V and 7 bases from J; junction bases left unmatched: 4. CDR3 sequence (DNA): TGTGCCAGCAGTCCTTGGGACAGGGGTGGCTACACCTTC. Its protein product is CASSPWDRGGYTF.

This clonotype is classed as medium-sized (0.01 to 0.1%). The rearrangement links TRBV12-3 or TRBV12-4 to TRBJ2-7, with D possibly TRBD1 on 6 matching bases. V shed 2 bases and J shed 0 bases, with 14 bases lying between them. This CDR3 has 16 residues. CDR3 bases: TGTGCCAGCAGTTTATATGGTCAGGGGACCTCCTACGAGCAGTACTTC. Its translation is CASSLYGQGTSYEQYF.

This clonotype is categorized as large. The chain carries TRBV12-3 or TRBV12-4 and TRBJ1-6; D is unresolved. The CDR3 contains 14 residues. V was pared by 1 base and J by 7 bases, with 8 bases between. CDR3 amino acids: CASSLGTVNSPLHF. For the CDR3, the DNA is TGTGCCAGCAGTTTAGGTACGGTGAATTCACCCCTCCACTTT.

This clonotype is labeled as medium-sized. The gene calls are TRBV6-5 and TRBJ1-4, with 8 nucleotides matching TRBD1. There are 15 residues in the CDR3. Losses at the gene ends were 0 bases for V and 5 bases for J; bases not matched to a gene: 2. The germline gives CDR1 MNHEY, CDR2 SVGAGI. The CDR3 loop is CASSYSDRENEKLFF. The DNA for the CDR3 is TGTGCCAGCAGTTACTCGGACAGGGAAAATGAAAAACTGTTTTTT.

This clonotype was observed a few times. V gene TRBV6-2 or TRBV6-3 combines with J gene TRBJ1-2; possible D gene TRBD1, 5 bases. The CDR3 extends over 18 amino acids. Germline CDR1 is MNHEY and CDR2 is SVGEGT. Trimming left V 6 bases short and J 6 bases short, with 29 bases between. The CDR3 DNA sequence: TGTGCCAGCAGCCCTACTGACCGAATCGGGAACCGAGGGGATGGCTACACCTTC. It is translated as CASSPTDRIGNRGDGYTF.

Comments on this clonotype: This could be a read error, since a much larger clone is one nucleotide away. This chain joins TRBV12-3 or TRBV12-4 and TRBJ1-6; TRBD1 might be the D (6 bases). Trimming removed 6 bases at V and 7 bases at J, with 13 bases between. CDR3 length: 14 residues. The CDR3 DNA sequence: TGTGCCAGCAGCCAGGACAGCCGAAATTCACCCCTCCACTTT. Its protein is CASSQDSRNSPLHF.

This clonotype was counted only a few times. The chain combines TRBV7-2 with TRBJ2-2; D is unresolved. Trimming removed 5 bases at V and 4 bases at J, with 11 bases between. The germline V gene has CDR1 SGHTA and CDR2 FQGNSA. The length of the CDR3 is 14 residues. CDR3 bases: TGTGCCAGCAGCCTCCGTCAAGGCACCGGGGAGCTGTTTTTT. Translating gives CASSLRQGTGELFF.

The CDR3 nucleotides are TGTGCCAGCAGCCGAGGGTTCAACAATTCACCCCTCCACTTT. Translation gives CASSRGFNNSPLHF. V and J are TRBV28 and TRBJ1-6; unclear D gene. Germline V gene lookup returns CDR1 MDHEN and CDR2 SYDVKM. V lost 6 bases and J 7 bases, leaving 13 bases between the germline ends. CDR3 length: 14 residues.

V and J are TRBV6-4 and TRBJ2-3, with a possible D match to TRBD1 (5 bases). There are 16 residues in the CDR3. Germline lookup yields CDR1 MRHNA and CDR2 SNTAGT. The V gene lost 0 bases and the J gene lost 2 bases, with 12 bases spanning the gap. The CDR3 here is CASSDSPDKPTDTQYF. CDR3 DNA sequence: TGTGCCAGCAGTGACTCTCCGGACAAGCCCACAGATACGCAGTATTTT.

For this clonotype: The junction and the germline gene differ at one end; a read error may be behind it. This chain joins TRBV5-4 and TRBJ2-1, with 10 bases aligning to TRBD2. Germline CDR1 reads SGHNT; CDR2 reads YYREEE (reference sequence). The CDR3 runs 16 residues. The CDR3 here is CASSLASGGAGNEQFF. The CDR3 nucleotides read TGTGCCAGCAGCTTGGCGAGCGGGGGGGCCGGGAATGAACAGTTCTTC. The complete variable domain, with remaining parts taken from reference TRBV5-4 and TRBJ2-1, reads ETGVTQSPTHLIKTRGQQVTLRCSSQSGHNTVSWYQQALGQGPQFIFQYYREEENGRGNFPPRFSGLQFPNYSSELNVNALELDDSALYLCASSLASGGAGNEQFFGPGTRLTVL.

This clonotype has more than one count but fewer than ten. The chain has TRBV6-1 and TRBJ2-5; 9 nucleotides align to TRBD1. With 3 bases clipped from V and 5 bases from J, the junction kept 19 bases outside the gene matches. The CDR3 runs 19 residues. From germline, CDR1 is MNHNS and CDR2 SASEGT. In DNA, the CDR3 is TGTGCCAGCAGTGAGGAACATATTTACAGGGGGCGGAGGGAGGAGACCCAGTACTTC. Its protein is CASSEEHIYRGRREETQYF.

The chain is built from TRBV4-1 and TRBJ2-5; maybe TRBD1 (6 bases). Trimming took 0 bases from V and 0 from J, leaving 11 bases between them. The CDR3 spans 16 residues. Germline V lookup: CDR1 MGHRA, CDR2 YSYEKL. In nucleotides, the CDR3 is TGCGCCAGCAGCCAAGAAGGACAGATGTACCAAGAGACCCAGTACTTC. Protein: CASSQEGQMYQETQYF.

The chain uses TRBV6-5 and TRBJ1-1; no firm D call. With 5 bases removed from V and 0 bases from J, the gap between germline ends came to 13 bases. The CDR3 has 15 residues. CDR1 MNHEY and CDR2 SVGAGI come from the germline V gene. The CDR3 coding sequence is TGTGCCAGCAGTACCCGGGAGCCAGTGAACACTGAAGCTTTCTTT. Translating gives CASSTREPVNTEAFF.

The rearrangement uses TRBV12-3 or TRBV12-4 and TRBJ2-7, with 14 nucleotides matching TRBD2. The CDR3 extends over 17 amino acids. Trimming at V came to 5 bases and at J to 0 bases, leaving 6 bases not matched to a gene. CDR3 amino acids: CASSGLAGGRSSYEQYF. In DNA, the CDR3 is TGTGCCAGCAGTGGACTAGCGGGGGGCCGAAGCTCCTACGAGCAGTACTTC.

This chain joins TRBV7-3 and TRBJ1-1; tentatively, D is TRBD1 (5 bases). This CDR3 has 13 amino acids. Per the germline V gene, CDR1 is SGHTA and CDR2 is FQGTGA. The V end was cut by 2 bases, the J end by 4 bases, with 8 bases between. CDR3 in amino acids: CASSLLGGTEAFF. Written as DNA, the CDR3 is TGTGCCAGCAGCTTATTGGGGGGCACTGAAGCTTTCTTT.

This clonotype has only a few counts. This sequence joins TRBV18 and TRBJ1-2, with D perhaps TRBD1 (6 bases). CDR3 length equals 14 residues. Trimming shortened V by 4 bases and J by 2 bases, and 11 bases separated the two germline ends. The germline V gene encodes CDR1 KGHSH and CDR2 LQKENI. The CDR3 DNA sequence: TGTGCCAGCTCACTAGGACAGCTAAACTATGGCTACACCTTC. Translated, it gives CASSLGQLNYGYTF.

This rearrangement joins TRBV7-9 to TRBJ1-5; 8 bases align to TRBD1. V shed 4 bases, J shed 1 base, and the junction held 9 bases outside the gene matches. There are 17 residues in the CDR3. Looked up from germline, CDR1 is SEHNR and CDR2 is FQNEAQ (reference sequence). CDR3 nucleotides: TGTGCCAGCAGCTCCGACAGGGGTGATTGGAGCAATCAGCCCCAGCATTTT. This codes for CASSSDRGDWSNQPQHF.

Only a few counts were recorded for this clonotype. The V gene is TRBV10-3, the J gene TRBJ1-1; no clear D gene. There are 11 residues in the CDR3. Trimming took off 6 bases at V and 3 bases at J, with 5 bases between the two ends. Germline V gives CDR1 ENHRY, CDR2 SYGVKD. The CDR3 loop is CAIRRDTEAFF. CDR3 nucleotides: TGTGCCATCAGAAGGGACACTGAAGCTTTCTTT.

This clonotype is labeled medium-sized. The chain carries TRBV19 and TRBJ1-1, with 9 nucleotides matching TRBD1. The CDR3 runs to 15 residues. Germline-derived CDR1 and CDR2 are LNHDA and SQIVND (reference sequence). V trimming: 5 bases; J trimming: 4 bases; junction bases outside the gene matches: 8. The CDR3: CASSAWTGVSTEAFF. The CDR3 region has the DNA TGTGCCAGTAGTGCCTGGACAGGGGTTAGCACTGAAGCTTTCTTT. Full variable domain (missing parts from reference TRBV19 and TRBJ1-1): DGGITQSPKYLFRKEGQNVTLSCEQNLNHDAMYWYRQDPGQGLRLIYYSQIVNDFQKGDIAEGYSVSREKKESFPLTVTSAQKNPTAFYLCASSAWTGVSTEAFFGQGTRLTVV.

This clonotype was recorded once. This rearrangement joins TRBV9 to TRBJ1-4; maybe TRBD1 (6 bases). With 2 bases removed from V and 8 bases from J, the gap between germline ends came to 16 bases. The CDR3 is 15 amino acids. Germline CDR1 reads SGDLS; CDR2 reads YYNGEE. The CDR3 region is CASSVLQGIEEKLFF. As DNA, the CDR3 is TGTGCCAGCAGCGTCCTACAGGGTATTGAAGAAAAACTGTTTTTT.

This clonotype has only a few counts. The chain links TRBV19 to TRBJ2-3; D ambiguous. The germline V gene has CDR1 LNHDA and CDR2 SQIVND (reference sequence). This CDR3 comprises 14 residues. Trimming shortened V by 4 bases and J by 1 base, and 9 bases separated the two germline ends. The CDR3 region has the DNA TGTGCCAGTAGTACGATCCAGGGCACAGATACGCAGTATTTT. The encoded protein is CASSTIQGTDTQYF.